Below are 23 T cell receptor beta chains sequenced from a single sample in a study of blood T cell repertoires in COVID-19. Libraries were prepared by immunoSEQ multiplex PCR; TCRdb keeps only in-frame clonotypes and omits some of them. The table lists under 300,000 clones, roughly 91% of them singletons, with approximately 9% in the top ten. Sequencing input: PBMCs or T cells enriched from blood (not recorded which). The receptor set was obtained from a man in his forties who had recovered from COVID-19.

V usage is TRBV7-2 and J usage is TRBJ2-7; no clear D. The germline V gene has CDR1 SGHTA and CDR2 FQGNSA. V lost 1 base and J 3 bases, leaving 13 bases between the germline ends. This CDR3 has 15 residues. CDR3: CASSLGGLLYYEQYF. The CDR3 DNA is TGTGCCAGCAGCTTAGGTGGGCTCCTCTACTACGAGCAGTACTTC.

This sequence joins TRBV6-5 and TRBJ2-5; TRBD1 aligns across 7 bases. This CDR3 comprises 13 residues. V gave up 6 bases and J gave up 5 bases; unmatched junction bases: 6. Germline V gene sequence: CDR1 MNHEY, CDR2 SVGAGI. CDR3 loop: CASRIDRAETQYF. The CDR3 bases are TGTGCCAGCAGGATCGACAGGGCGGAGACCCAGTACTTC.

A single count supports this clone. The rearrangement links TRBV25-1 to TRBJ1-1, with 9 nucleotides matching TRBD1. Germline V gene data show CDR1 as MGHDK and CDR2 as SYGVNS. This CDR3 contains 17 residues. V dropped 4 bases and J dropped 0; count of bases not matched to a gene: 9. Written as DNA, the CDR3 is TGTGCCAGCAGTGGGCGGGGGACAGGGTGGTTGAACACTGAAGCTTTCTTT. It codes for CASSGRGTGWLNTEAFF.

The chain's CDR3 is CASSLGDTGNYGYTF. CDR3 DNA: TGTGCCAGCAGCTTAGGGGACACGGGGAACTATGGCTACACCTTC. This chain joins TRBV7-9 and TRBJ1-2, with D tentatively TRBD1 (6 bases). The V gene's germline CDR1 is SEHNR and CDR2 FQNEAQ (reference sequence). V lost 1 base to trimming and J lost 2 bases, with 11 bases between them. The CDR3 consists of 15 residues.

The CDR3 coding sequence is TGTGCCAGCAGTGTTCACAGGGTTCAGCCCCAGCATTTT. Protein: CASSVHRVQPQHF. The chain recombines TRBV12-3 or TRBV12-4 with TRBJ1-5; D is perhaps TRBD1 (6 bases). CDR3 length: 13 residues. The V end lost 5 bases, the J end lost 6 bases, and 11 bases lay between the germline ends.

The chain combines TRBV28 with TRBJ1-2; 9 positions match TRBD1. V was pared by 5 bases and J by 0 bases, with 4 bases of the junction left unmatched. Germline values: CDR1 MDHEN, CDR2 SYDVKM. CDR3 size: 15 residues. For the CDR3, the DNA is TGTGCCAGCAGTCCCAGGACAGGGGCTAACTATGGCTACACCTTC. Protein product: CASSPRTGANYGYTF.

V and J are TRBV7-9 and TRBJ2-3, with a weak D call TRBD2 (5 bases). This CDR3 spans 13 amino acids. The ends were cut back, 5 bases at V and 4 bases at J, with 10 bases in the middle. Germline-derived CDR1 and CDR2 are SEHNR and FQNEAQ (reference sequence). DNA for the CDR3: TGTGCCAGCAGCCCTCCTAGCTCAGATACGCAGTATTTT. Its protein product is CASSPPSSDTQYF.

J is TRBJ2-1 and V is TRBV4-1; the D gene is possibly TRBD2 (6 bases). Germline loops: CDR1 MGHRA, CDR2 YSYEKL. The ends were cut back, 0 bases at V and 5 bases at J, with 14 bases in the middle. The CDR3 runs 16 residues. The CDR3 region is CASSQEWLAPNNEQFF. In DNA form, the CDR3 reads TGCGCCAGCAGCCAAGAGTGGCTAGCGCCCAACAATGAGCAGTTCTTC.

Only one count was recorded for this clone. This sequence joins TRBV10-2 and TRBJ1-5; D gene ambiguous. The ends were cut back, 2 bases at V and 0 bases at J, with 8 bases in the middle. The CDR3 has 15 amino acids. CDR1 WSHSY and CDR2 SAAADI come from the germline V gene. CDR3 residues: CASSEMSYSNQPQHF. CDR3 in DNA: TGCGCCAGCAGTGAGATGAGTTATAGCAATCAGCCCCAGCATTTT.

The genes are TRBV11-3 and TRBJ1-1; D remains unclear. The V end was cut by 0 bases, the J end by 7 bases, with 12 bases between. Germline V gene data show CDR1 as SGHNT and CDR2 as YENEEA. The CDR3 loop spans 14 amino acids. As DNA, the CDR3 is TGTGCCAGCAGCTTAGATCTTCAGGCAAGTGAAGCTTTCTTT. It is translated as CASSLDLQASEAFF. Complete variable domain (other parts from reference TRBV11-3 and TRBJ1-1): EAGVVQSPRYKIIEKKQPVAFWCNPISGHNTLYWYLQNLGQGPELLIRYENEEAVDDSQLPKDRFSAERLKGVDSTLKIQPAELGDSAVYLCASSLDLQASEAFFGQGTRLTVV.

The chain joins TRBV3-1 (or the pseudogene TRBV3-2) to TRBJ2-1, with 8 positions matching TRBD2. The CDR3 extends over 15 amino acids. Losses at the gene ends were 8 bases for V and 0 bases for J; bases not matched to a gene: 6. The germline gives CDR1 LGHDT, CDR2 YNNKEL (reference sequence). CDR3 region: CASGRGGFSYNEQFF. CDR3 DNA sequence: TGTGCCAGCGGGCGCGGGGGGTTCTCCTACAATGAGCAGTTCTTC.

The chain combines TRBV27 with TRBJ2-7; D may be TRBD2 (5 bases). V lost 2 bases, J lost 6 bases, and 8 bases lay in between. Germline-derived CDR1 and CDR2 are MNHEY and SMNVEV (reference sequence). The CDR3 consists of 12 residues. The CDR3 DNA is TGTGCCAGCAGTTTACGAGGGAGCGAGCAGTACTTC. Translating it yields CASSLRGSEQYF.

The V and J genes are TRBV5-1 and TRBJ2-3, with D maybe TRBD2 (5 bases). This CDR3 is built from 15 residues. Germline CDR1 is SGHRS and CDR2 is YFSETQ. Between the trimmed V and J ends, which lost 1 base and 3 bases, there was a span of 12 bases. This CDR3 is CASSLNGIGTDTQYF. CDR3 nucleotide sequence: TGCGCCAGCAGCTTGAACGGGATCGGAACAGATACGCAGTATTTT.

CDR3 amino acids: CASSPRGQARSHF. CDR3 sequence (DNA): TGTGCCAGCAGTCCACGAGGACAGGCCCGTTCGCATTTT. The chain carries TRBV6-5 and TRBJ1-5; 7 positions agree with TRBD1. CDR3 length: 13 residues. Germline V gene sequence: CDR1 MNHEY, CDR2 SVGAGI. V lost 5 bases and J lost 15; bases outside the gene matches: 13.

DNA for the CDR3: TGTGCCAGCTCACCCACTATTAGCCAGCCCCAGCATTTT. This codes for CASSPTISQPQHF. The chain employs TRBV18 and TRBJ1-5, with no clear D. V dropped 3 bases and J dropped 7 bases, with 10 bases sitting between them. Per the germline V gene, CDR1 is KGHSH and CDR2 is LQKENI. CDR3 length equals 13 residues.

The V gene is TRBV7-9, the J gene TRBJ2-1; D is unclear. The germline CDR1 and CDR2 sequences are SEHNR and FQNEAQ (reference sequence). The V end was cut by 7 bases, the J end by 8 bases, with 15 bases between. The CDR3 is 13 residues long. CDR3 sequence reads: CASNPVPMDEQFF. The CDR3 DNA is TGTGCCAGCAATCCGGTACCGATGGATGAGCAGTTCTTC.

The CDR3 loop is CASSLAQNSNQPQHF. CDR3 in DNA: TGTGCCAGCAGCTTGGCTCAGAATAGCAATCAGCCCCAGCATTTT. The V and J genes are TRBV5-6 and TRBJ1-5; D uncertain. With 0 bases removed from V and 0 bases from J, the gap between germline ends came to 7 bases. Germline V gene lookup returns CDR1 SGHDT and CDR2 YYEEEE. The CDR3 is 15 residues long.

As DNA, the CDR3 is TGTGCCACCAGTGACGGGACTAGCGGGAGGAACACAGATACGCAGTATTTT. Translation gives CATSDGTSGRNTDTQYF. The rearrangement uses TRBV24-1 and TRBJ2-3, with TRBD2 matching 15 bases. CDR1 and CDR2 (germline): KGHDR, SFDVKD. This CDR3 is 17 amino acids long. J was trimmed by 2 bases and V by 4 bases; bases with no gene match: 3.

The V and J genes are TRBV6-5 and TRBJ2-5; a possible D gene is TRBD1 (6 bases). This CDR3 has 13 residues. From germline, CDR1 is MNHEY and CDR2 SVGAGI. V was cut by 10 bases and J by 6 bases, with 18 bases left in between. The CDR3 DNA reads TGTGCCACACTCGGGCAAAGGGGGAAGACCCAGTACTTC. Its translation: CATLGQRGKTQYF.

V is TRBV14 and J is TRBJ1-1; 7 nucleotides match TRBD1. V was pared by 4 bases and J by 3 bases, with 2 bases of the junction left unmatched. The CDR3 runs 13 residues. The germline V gene has CDR1 SGHDN and CDR2 FVKESK. The CDR3 reads CASSRQGYTEAFF. The CDR3 nucleotides read TGTGCCAGCAGCCGACAGGGTTACACTGAAGCTTTCTTT. The full variable domain, in which reference TRBV14 and TRBJ1-1 provide the parts outside the CDR3, is EAGVTQFPSHSVIEKGQTVTLRCDPISGHDNLYWYRRVMGKEIKFLLHFVKESKQDESGMPNNRFLAERTGGTYSTLKVQPAELEDSGVYFCASSRQGYTEAFFGQGTRLTVV.

The count of this clone is one. The chain combines TRBV19 with TRBJ1-2, with TRBD1 identical over 7 bases. The ends lost 6 bases at V and 4 bases at J; junction bases unmatched: 17. The CDR3 length is 17 residues. Germline CDR1 LNHDA, CDR2 SQIVND (reference sequence). This CDR3 is CASSQGGRGSSPYGYTF. The CDR3 DNA sequence: TGTGCCAGTAGCCAGGGGGGAAGGGGCTCGTCTCCCTATGGCTACACCTTC.

CDR3: CASRIRRGKEETQYF. CDR3 nucleotide sequence: TGTGCCAGCAGAATACGAAGGGGGAAGGAAGAGACCCAGTACTTC. This rearrangement joins TRBV28 to TRBJ2-5, with D perhaps TRBD1 (6 bases). The CDR3 contains 15 residues. The V gene lost 6 bases and the J gene lost 3 bases, with 17 bases spanning the gap. Germline V CDR1 and CDR2: MDHEN, SYDVKM.

This sequence joins TRBV6-4 and TRBJ2-3; 8 nucleotides match TRBD1. Germline V gives CDR1 MRHNA, CDR2 SNTAGT. CDR3 length: 14 residues. The trim removed 3 bases at V and 4 bases at J, leaving 3 bases unmatched. CDR3 bases: TGTGCCAGCAGTGAAGGGACAGGTGCAGATACGCAGTATTTT. Translating it yields CASSEGTGADTQYF.